This TCR beta chain was sequenced during a study of blood T cell repertoires in COVID-19. The overall study: The United States, Italy and Spain provided the acute and convalescent COVID-19 samples. The cDNA or gDNA used as material had been derived from T cells, B-cell-depleted T cells, or PBMCs.

The table lists this clone with a count of one. V was trimmed by 3 bases and J by 6 bases, leaving 17 bases between them. This CDR3 comprises 16 residues. From germline, CDR1 is KGHSH and CDR2 LQKENI. Libraries were prepared by immunoSEQ multiplex PCR; TCRdb keeps only in-frame clonotypes and omits some of them. Of just over 75,000 clones in the sample, approximately 80% were seen once. The sample taken for sequencing was peripheral blood. The clonotype originates from a man aged 60 to 75 with active or convalescent COVID-19. The chain employs TRBV18 and TRBJ1-4, with no clear D. The CDR3 reads CASSPLGGMDYEKLFF. CDR3 sequence (DNA): TGTGCCAGCTCACCGCTTGGAGGGATGGATTATGAAAAACTGTTTTTT.